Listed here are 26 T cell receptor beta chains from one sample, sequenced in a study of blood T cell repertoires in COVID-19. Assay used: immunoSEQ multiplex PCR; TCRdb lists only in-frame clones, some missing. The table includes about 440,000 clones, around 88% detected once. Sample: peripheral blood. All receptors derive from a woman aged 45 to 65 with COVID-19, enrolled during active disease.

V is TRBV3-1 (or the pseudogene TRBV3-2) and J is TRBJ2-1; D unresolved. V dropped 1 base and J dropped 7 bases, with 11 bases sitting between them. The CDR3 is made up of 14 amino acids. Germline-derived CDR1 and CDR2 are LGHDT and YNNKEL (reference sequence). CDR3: CASSQGVPRNEQFF. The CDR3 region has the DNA TGTGCCAGCAGCCAAGGTGTCCCACGGAATGAGCAGTTCTTC.

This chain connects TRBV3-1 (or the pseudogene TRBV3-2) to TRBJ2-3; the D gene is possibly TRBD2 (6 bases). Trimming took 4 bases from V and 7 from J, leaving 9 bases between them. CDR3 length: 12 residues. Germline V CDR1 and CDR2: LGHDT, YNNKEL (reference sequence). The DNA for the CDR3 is TGTGCCAGCAGCCCGGACTACCATACGCAGTATTTT. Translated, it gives CASSPDYHTQYF.

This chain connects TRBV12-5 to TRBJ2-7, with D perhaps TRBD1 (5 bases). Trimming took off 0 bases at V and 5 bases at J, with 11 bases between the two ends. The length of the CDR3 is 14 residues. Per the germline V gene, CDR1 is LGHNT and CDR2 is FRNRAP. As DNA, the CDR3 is TGTGCTAGTGGTTTGGTACAAACAGGCGACGAGCAGTACTTC. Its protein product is CASGLVQTGDEQYF.

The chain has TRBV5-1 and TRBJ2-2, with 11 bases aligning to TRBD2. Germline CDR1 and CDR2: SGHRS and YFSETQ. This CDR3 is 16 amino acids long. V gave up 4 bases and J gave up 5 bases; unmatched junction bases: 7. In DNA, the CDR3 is TGCGCCAGCAGCCAGCTAGCGGGGGGAGGAACCGGGGAGCTGTTTTTT. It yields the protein CASSQLAGGGTGELFF. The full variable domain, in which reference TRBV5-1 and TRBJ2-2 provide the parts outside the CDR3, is KAGVTQTPRYLIKTRGQQVTLSCSPISGHRSVSWYQQTPGQGLQFLFEYFSETQRNKGNFPGRFSGRQFSNSRSEMNVSTLELGDSALYLCASSQLAGGGTGELFFGEGSRLTVL.

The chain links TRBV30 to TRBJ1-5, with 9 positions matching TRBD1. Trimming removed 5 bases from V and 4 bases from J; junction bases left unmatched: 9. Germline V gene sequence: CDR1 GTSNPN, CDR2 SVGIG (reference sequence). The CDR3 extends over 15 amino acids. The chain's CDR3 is CAWGNRGRGNQPQHF. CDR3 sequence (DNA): TGTGCCTGGGGAAACAGGGGGCGGGGGAATCAGCCCCAGCATTTT.

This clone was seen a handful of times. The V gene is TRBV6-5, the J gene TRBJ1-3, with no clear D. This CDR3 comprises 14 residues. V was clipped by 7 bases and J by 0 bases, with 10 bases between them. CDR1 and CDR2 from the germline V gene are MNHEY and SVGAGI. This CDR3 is CASMTSLSGNTIYF. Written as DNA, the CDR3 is TGTGCCAGCATGACATCCCTCTCTGGAAACACCATATATTTT.

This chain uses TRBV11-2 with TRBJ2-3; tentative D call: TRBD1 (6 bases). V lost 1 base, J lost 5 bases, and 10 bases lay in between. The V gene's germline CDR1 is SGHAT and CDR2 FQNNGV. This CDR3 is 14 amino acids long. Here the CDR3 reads CASSLANRVDTQYF. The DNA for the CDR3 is TGTGCCAGCAGCTTAGCCAACAGGGTAGATACGCAGTATTTT.

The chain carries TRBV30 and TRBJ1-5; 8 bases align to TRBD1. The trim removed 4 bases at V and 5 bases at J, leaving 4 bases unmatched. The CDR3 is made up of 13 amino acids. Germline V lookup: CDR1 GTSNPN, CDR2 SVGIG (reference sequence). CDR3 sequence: CAWNSQGDQPQHF. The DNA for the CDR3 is TGTGCCTGGAACTCACAGGGGGATCAGCCCCAGCATTTT.

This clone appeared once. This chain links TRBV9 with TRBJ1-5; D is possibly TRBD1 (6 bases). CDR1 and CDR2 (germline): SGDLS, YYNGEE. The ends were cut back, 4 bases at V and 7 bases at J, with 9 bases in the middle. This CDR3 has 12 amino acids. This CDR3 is CASSKGDQPQHF. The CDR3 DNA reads TGTGCCAGCAGCAAGGGGGACCAGCCCCAGCATTTT.

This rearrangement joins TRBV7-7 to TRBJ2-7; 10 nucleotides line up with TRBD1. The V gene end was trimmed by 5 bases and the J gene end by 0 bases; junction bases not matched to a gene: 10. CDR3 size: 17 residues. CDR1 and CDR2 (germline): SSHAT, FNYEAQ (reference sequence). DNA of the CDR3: TGTGCCAGCAGCCCCGGACAGGGGGACACAAACTCCTACGAGCAGTACTTC. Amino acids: CASSPGQGDTNSYEQYF.

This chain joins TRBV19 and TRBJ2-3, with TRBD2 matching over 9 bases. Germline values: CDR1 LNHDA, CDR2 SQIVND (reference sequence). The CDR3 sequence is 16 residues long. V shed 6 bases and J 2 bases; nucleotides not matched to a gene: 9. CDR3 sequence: CASSREGLAVTDTQYF. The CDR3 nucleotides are TGTGCCAGTAGCCGGGAGGGACTAGCAGTCACAGATACGCAGTATTTT.

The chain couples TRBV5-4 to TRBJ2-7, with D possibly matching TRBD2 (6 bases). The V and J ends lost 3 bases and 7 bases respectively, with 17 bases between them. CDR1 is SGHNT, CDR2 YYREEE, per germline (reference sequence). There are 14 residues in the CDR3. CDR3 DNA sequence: TGTGCCAGCAGCTATCTTGGAGGGTCGGGTGAGCAGTACTTC. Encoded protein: CASSYLGGSGEQYF.

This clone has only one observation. The DNA of the CDR3 is TGTGCCAGCAGTTTCTCGGAGGTTGACACCATATATTTT. Its protein product is CASSFSEVDTIYF. The V call is TRBV6-6, the J call TRBJ1-3, with no clear D. The V end lost 4 bases, the J end lost 8 bases, and 12 bases lay between the germline ends. The CDR3 is 13 amino acids. Germline V lookup: CDR1 MNHNY, CDR2 SVGAGI (reference sequence).

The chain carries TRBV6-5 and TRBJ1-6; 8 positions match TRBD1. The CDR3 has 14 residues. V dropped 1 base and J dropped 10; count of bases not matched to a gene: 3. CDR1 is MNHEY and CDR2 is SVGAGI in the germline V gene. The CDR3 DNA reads TGTGCCAGCAGTTACTATAACAGGGGGTCACCCCTCCACTTT. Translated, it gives CASSYYNRGSPLHF.

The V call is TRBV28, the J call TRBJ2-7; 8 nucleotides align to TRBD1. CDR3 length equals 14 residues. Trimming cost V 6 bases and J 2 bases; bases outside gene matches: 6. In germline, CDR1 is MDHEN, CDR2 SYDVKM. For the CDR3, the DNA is TGTGCCAGCAGACGACAGGGGAGCCCCTACGAGCAGTACTTC. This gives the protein CASRRQGSPYEQYF.

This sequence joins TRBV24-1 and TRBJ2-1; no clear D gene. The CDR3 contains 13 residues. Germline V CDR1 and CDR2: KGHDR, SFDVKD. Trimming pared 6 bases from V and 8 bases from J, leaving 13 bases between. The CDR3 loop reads CATSPFDTDEQFF. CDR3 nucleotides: TGTGCCACCAGTCCCTTCGACACCGATGAGCAGTTCTTC.

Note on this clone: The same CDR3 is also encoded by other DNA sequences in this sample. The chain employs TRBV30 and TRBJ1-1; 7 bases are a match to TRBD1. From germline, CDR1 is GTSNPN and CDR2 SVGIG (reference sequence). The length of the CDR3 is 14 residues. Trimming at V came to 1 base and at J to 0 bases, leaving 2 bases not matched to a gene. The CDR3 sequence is CAWSADRVNTEAFF. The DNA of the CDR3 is TGTGCCTGGAGTGCCGACAGGGTGAACACTGAAGCTTTCTTT.

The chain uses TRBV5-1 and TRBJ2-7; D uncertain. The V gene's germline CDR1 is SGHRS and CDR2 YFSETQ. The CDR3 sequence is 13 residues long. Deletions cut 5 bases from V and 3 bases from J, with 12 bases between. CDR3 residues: CASRLGKGYEQYF. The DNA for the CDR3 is TGCGCCAGCAGGCTAGGTAAAGGCTACGAGCAGTACTTC.

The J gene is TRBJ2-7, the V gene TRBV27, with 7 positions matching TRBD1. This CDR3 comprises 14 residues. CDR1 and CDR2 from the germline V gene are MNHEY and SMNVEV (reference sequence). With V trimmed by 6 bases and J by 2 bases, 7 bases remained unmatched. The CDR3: CASSYDRATYEQYF. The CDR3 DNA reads TGTGCCAGCAGCTATGACAGGGCGACCTACGAGCAGTACTTC.

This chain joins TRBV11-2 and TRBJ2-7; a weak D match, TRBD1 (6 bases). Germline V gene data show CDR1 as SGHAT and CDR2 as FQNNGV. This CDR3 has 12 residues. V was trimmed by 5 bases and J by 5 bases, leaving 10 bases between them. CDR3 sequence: CASSLGTNEQYF. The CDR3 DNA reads TGTGCCAGCAGCCTTGGGACAAACGAGCAGTACTTC.

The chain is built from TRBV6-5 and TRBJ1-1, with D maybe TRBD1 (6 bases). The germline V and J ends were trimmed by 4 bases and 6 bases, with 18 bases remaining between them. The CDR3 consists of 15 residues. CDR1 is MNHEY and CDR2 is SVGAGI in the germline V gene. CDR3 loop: CASSSRGGLGAEAFF. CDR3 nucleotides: TGTGCCAGCAGTTCCAGGGGTGGTTTGGGCGCTGAAGCTTTCTTT.

The CDR3 bases are TGCGCCAGCAGCCAATTACCGATTAGATGGGGCCTTGGAAACACCATATATTTT. Protein: CASSQLPIRWGLGNTIYF. This chain links TRBV4-1 with TRBJ1-3, with a tentative D call TRBD1 (5 bases). Germline-derived CDR1 and CDR2 are MGHRA and YSYEKL. This CDR3 is built from 18 residues. V was shortened by 2 bases and J by 3 bases, with 20 bases between the two germline ends.

CDR3 sequence reads: CAVFPECNEKLFF. Written as DNA, the CDR3 is TGTGCCGTATTCCCTGAGTGTAATGAAAAACTGTTTTTT. The chain joins TRBV6-4 to TRBJ1-4; no definite D call. Germline CDR1 is MRHNA and CDR2 is SNTAGT. The V end lost 11 bases, the J end lost 4 bases, and 14 bases lay between the germline ends. This CDR3 spans 13 amino acids.

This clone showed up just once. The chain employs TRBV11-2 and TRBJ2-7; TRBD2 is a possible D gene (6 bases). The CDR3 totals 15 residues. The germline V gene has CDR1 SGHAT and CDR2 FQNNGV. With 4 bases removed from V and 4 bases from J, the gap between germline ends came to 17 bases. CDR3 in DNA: TGTGCCAGCAGCTCCACCGGGACTGCCCTATACGAGCAGTACTTC. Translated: CASSSTGTALYEQYF.

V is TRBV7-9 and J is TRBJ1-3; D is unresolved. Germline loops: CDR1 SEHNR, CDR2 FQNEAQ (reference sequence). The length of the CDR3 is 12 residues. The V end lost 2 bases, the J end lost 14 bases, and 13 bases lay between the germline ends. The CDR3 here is CASSLLAAVLYF. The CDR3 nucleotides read TGTGCCAGCAGCTTACTGGCCGCCGTCCTATATTTT.

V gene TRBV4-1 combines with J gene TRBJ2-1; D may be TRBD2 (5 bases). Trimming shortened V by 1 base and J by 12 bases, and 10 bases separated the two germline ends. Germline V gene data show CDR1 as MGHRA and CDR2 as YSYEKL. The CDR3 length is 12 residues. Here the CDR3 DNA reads TGCGCCAGCAGCCAAGTGGCGGGTGTGCAGTTCTTC. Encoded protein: CASSQVAGVQFF.